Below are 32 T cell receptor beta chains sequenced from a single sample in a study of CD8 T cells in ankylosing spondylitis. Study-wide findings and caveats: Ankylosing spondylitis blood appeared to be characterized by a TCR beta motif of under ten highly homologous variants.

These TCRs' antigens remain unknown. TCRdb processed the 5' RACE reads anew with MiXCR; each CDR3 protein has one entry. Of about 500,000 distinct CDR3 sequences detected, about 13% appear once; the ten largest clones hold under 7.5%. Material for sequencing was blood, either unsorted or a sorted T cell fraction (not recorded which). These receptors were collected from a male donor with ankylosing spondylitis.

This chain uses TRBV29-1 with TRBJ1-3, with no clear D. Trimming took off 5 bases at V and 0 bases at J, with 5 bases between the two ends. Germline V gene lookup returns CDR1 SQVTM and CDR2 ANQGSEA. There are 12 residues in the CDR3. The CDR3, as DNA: TGCAGCGTTCTCTCCTCTGGAAACACCATATATTTT. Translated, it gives CSVLSSGNTIYF.

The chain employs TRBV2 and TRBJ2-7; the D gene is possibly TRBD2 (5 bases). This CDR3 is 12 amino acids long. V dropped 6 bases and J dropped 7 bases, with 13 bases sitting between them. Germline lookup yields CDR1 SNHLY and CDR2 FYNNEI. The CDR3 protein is CASRALVDEQYF. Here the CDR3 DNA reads TGTGCCAGCAGGGCACTAGTGGATGAGCAGTACTTC.

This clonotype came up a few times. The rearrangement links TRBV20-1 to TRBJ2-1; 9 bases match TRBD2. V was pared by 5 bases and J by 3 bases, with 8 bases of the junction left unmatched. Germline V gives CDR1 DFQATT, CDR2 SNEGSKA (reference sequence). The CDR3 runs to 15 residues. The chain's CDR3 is CSAAPLTSGYNEQFF. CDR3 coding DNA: TGCAGTGCTGCTCCTCTGACTAGCGGCTACAATGAGCAGTTCTTC.

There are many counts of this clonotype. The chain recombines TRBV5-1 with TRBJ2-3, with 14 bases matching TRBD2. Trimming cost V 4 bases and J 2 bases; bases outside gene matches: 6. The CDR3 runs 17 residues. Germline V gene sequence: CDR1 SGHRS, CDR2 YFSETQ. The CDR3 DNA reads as TGCGCCAGCAGCCAAGGACTAGCGGGAGGCCCCACAGATACGCAGTATTTT. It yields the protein CASSQGLAGGPTDTQYF. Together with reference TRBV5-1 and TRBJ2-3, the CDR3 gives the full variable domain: KAGVTQTPRYLIKTRGQQVTLSCSPISGHRSVSWYQQTPGQGLQFLFEYFSETQRNKGNFPGRFSGRQFSNSRSEMNVSTLELGDSALYLCASSQGLAGGPTDTQYFGPGTRLTVL.

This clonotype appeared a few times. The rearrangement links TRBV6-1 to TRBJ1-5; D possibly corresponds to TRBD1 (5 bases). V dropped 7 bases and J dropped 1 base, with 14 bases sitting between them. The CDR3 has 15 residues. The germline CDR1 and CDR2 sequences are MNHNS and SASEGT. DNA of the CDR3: TGTGCCAGCAACGAATCCGGGGGAAGCAATCAGCCCCAGCATTTT. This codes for CASNESGGSNQPQHF.

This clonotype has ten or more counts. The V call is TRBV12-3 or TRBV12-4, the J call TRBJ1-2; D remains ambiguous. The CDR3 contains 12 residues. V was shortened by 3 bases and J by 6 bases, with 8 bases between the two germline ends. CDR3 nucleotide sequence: TGTGCCAGCAGTTTCTCGGAGGATGGCTACACCTTC. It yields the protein CASSFSEDGYTF.

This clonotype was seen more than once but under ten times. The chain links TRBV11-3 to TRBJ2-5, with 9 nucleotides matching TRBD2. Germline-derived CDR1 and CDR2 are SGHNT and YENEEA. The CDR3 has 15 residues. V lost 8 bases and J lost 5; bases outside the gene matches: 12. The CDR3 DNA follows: TGTGCCAGCTCGAATAGCGGGAGATCGTGGGAGACCCAGTACTTC. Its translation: CASSNSGRSWETQYF.

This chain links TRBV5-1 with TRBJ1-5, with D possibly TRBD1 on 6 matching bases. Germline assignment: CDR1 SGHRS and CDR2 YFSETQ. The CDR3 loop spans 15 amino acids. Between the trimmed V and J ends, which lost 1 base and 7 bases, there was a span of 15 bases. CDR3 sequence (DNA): TGCGCCAGCAGCTTGTTGGGGGGGGCGGGACAGCCCCAGCATTTT. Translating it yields CASSLLGGAGQPQHF.

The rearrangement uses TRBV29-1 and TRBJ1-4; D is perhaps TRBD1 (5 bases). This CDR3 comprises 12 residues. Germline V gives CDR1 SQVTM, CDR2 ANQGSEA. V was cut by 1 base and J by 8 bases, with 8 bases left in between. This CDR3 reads CSVEAGGEKLFF. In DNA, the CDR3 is TGCAGCGTTGAAGCCGGGGGGGAAAAACTGTTTTTT. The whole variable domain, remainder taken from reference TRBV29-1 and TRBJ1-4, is SAVISQKPSRDICQRGTSLTIQCQVDSQVTMMFWYRQQPGQSLTLIATANQGSEATYESGFVIDKFPISRPNLTFSTLTVSNMSPEDSSIYLCSVEAGGEKLFFGSGTQLSVL.

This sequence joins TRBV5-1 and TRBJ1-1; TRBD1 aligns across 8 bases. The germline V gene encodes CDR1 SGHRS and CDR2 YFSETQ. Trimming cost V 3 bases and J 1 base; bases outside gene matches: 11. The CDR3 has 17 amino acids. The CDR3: CASSSIGQGHSNTEAFF. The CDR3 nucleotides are TGCGCCAGCAGCTCGATCGGACAGGGACATTCGAACACTGAAGCTTTCTTT. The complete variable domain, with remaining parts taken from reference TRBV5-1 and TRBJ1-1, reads KAGVTQTPRYLIKTRGQQVTLSCSPISGHRSVSWYQQTPGQGLQFLFEYFSETQRNKGNFPGRFSGRQFSNSRSEMNVSTLELGDSALYLCASSSIGQGHSNTEAFFGQGTRLTVV.

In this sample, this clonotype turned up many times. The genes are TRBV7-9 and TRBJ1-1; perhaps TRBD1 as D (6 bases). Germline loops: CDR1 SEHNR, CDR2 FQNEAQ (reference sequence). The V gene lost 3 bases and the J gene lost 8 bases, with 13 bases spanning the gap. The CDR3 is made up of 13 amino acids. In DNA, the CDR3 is TGTGCCAGCAGCTTGGCCTTAGGACAGGAAGCTTTCTTT. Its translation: CASSLALGQEAFF.

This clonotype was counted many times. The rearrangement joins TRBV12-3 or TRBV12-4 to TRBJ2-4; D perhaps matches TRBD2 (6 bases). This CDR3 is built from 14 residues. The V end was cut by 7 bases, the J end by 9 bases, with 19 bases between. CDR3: CASTPTGRRGIQYF. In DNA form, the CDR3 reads TGTGCCAGCACCCCAACGGGCAGGAGGGGCATTCAGTACTTC.

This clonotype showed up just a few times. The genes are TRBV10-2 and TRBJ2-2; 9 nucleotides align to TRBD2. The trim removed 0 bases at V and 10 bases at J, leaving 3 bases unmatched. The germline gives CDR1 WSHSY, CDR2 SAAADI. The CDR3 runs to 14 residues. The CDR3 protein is CASSESIAGEELFF. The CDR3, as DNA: TGCGCCAGCAGTGAGTCGATAGCGGGGGAGGAGCTGTTTTTT.

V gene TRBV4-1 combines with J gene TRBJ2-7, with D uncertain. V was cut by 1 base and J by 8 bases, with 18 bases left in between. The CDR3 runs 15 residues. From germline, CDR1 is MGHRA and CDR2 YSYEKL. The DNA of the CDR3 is TGCGCCAGCAGCCAAGTCGGCGCCACGAATATGAAGCAGTACGTC. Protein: CASSQVGATNMKQYV.

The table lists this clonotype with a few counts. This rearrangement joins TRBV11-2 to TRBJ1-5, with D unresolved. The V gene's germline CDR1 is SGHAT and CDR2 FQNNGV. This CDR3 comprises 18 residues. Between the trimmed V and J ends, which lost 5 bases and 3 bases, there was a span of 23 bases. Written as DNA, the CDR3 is TGTGCCAGCAGCCAACCCGTAGCTGTGAGGAAGCCCAATCAGCCCCAGCATTTT. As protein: CASSQPVAVRKPNQPQHF.

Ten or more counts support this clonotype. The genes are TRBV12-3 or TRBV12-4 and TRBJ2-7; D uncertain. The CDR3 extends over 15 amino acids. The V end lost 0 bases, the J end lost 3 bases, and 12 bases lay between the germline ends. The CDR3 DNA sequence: TGTGCCAGCAGTTTAGCCCGTAAGGGCAGCTACGAGCAGTACTTC. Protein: CASSLARKGSYEQYF.

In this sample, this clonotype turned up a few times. Here the CDR3 reads CASSLGGVVGNTIYF. In DNA, the CDR3 is TGTGCCAGCAGCCTTGGAGGGGTCGTTGGAAACACCATATATTTT. V is TRBV3-1 and J is TRBJ1-3, with D possibly TRBD1 on 5 matching bases. Germline lookup yields CDR1 LGHDT and CDR2 YNNKEL (reference sequence). This CDR3 region has 15 residues. V was pared by 4 bases and J by 3 bases, with 13 bases between.

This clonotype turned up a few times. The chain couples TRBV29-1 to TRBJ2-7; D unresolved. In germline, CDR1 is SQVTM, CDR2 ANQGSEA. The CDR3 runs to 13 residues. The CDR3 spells CSAWPTFGREQYF. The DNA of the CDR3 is TGCTCCGCATGGCCGACCTTCGGTAGGGAGCAGTACTTC.

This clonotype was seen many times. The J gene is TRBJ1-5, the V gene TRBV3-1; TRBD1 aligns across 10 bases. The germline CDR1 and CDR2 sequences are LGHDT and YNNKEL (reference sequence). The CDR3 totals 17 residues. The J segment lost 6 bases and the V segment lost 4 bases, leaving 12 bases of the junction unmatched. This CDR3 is CASSPGTGETVGQPQHF. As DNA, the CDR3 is TGTGCCAGCAGCCCCGGGACAGGGGAGACTGTTGGTCAGCCCCAGCATTTT. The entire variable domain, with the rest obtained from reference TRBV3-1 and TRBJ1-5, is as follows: DTAVSQTPKYLVTQMGNDKSIKCEQNLGHDTMYWYKQDSKKFLKIMFSYNNKELIINETVPNRFSPKSPDKAHLNLHINSLELGDSAVYFCASSPGTGETVGQPQHFGDGTRLSIL.

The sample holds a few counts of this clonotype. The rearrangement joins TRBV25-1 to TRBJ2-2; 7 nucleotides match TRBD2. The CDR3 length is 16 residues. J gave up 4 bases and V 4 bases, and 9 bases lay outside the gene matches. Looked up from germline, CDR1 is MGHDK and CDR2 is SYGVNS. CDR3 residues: CASSVRGRAGTGELFF. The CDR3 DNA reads TGTGCCAGCAGTGTGCGAGGGAGGGCCGGCACCGGGGAGCTGTTTTTT.

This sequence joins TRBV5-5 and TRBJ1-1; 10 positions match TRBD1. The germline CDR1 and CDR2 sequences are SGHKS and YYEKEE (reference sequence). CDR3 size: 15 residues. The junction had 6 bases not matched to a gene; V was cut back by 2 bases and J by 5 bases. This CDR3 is CASSFSRTGGTEAFF. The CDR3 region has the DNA TGTGCCAGCAGCTTCTCGCGGACAGGGGGGACTGAAGCTTTCTTT.

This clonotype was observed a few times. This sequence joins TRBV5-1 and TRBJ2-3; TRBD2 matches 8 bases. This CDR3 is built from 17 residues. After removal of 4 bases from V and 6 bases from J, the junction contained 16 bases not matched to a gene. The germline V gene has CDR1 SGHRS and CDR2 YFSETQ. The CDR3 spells CASSAFGLARESDTQYF. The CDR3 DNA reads TGCGCCAGCAGCGCATTTGGACTAGCAAGGGAGTCCGATACGCAGTATTTT.

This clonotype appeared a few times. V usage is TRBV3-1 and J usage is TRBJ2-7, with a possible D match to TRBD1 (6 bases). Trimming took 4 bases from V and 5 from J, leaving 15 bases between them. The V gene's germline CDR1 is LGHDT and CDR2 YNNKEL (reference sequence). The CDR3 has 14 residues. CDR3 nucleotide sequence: TGTGCCAGCAGCCGACTCGACAGGTTTAACGAGCAGTACTTC. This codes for CASSRLDRFNEQYF.

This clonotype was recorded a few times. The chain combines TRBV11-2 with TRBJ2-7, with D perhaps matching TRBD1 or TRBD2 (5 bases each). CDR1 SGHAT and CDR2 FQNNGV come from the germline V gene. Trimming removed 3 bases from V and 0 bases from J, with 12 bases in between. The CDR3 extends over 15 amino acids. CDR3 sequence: CASSFLRDRSYEQYF. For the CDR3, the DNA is TGTGCCAGCAGCTTCCTCCGGGACCGCTCCTACGAGCAGTACTTC.

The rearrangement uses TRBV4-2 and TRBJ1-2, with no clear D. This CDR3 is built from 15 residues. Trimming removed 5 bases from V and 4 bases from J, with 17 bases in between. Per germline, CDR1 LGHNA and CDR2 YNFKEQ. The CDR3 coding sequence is TGTGCCAGCAGCGAGAACGACAATCAGGCCTATGGCTACACCTTC. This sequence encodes CASSENDNQAYGYTF.

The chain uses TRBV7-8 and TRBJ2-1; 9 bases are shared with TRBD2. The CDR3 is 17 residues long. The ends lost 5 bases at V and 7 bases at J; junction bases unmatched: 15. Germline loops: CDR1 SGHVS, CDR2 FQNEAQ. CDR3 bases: TGTGCCAGCAGCCACCCCTTAGCGGGAGTCCCGGAAAATGAGCAGTTCTTC. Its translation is CASSHPLAGVPENEQFF.

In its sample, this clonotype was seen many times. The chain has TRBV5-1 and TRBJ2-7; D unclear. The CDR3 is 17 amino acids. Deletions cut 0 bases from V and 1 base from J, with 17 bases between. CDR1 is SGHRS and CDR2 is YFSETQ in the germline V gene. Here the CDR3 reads CASSLAPAGHQSYEQYF. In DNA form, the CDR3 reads TGCGCCAGCAGCTTGGCCCCCGCCGGGCACCAATCCTACGAGCAGTACTTC.

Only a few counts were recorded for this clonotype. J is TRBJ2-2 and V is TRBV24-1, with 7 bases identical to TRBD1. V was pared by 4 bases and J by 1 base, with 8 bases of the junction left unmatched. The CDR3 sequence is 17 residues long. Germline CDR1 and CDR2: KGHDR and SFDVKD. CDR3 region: CATSELDRVGNTGELFF. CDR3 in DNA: TGTGCCACCAGTGAACTAGACAGGGTCGGGAACACCGGGGAGCTGTTTTTT.

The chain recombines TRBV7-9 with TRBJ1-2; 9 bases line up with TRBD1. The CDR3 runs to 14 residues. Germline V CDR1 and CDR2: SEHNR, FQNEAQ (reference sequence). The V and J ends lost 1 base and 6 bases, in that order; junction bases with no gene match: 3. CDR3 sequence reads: CASSLGTGADGYTF. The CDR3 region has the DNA TGTGCCAGCAGCTTAGGGACAGGGGCGGATGGCTACACCTTC.

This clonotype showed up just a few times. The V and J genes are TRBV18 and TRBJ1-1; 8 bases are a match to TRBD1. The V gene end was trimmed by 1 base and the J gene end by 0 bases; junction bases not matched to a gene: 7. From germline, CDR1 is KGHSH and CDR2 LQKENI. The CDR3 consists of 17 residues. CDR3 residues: CASSPLTGGVMNTEAFF. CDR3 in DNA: TGTGCCAGCTCACCACTTACAGGGGGAGTAATGAACACTGAAGCTTTCTTT.

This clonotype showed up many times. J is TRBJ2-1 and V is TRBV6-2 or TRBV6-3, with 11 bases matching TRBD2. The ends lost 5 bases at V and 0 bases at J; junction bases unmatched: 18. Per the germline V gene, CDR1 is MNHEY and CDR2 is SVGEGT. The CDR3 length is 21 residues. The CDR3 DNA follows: TGTGCCAGCAGTCTTCGTTTTAGCGGGAGGGCCATTGCCAGCTCCTACAATGAGCAGTTCTTC. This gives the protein CASSLRFSGRAIASSYNEQFF.

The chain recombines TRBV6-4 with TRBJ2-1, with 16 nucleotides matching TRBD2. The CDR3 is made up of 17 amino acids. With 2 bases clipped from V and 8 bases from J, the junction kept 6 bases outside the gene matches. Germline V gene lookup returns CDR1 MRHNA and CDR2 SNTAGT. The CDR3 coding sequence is TGTGCCAGCAGTGACGCGGGACTAGCGGGAGGGCCCCATGAGCAGTTCTTC. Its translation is CASSDAGLAGGPHEQFF.